This T cell receptor beta chain came from a study of shared clonotypes between healthy human individuals (dated by TCRdb to about 2020). Regarding the study in general: The cohort comprised a couple of women and three men aged 18 to 49 years. Per donor, three plates each were used for CD4 naive and CD4 memory, two for CD8 naive, and one for CD8 memory. Blood TCR repertoires of roughly five healthy adults were deeply sequenced to estimate repertoire size and the extent of clonotype sharing between individuals. Libraries were prepared and TCR repertoires were sequenced by different laboratories using diverse techniques, in order to increase sequencing depth and limit assay-specific biases. Per donor, leukapheresis produced somewhere between about 0.85 and 10 billion PBMCs.

TCR CDR3 regions were amplified from genomic DNA by multiplex PCR using the deep immunoSEQ assay. Extracted genomic DNA from each cell subset was distributed evenly across all wells of several immunoSEQ 96-well plates, and each plate was treated as a replicate. Each replicate PCR for sorted subsets received roughly 0.2 ug genomic DNA, equal to about 30,000 T cell genomes. The purified libraries were quantified using a Qubit 3.0 fluorometer, sized with a Bioanalyzer 2100, and then quantified again using the KAPA Library Quantification kit. A separate single-read 150-cycle Illumina NextSeq 550 flow cell was used to sequence each immunoSEQ 96-well plate. Concerning the study's data processing: Because the immunoSEQ output held only junctional sequences and lacked quality scores, the filtering could not match the filtering applied to full-length reads. Sequences were annotated with PyIR, a Python wrapper for IgBLAST v1.9, and V/J genes and CDR3 were assigned using IMGT germline references. Reads were filtered out if the reads had weak V/J assignments (E-value above 1e-6), no CDR3, stop codons, out-of-frame junctions, or ambiguous translated residues. V3J clonotypes were defined as sequences sharing an identical inferred V gene, J gene, and CDR3 amino acid sequence. To compute the percentage overlap between repertoires, the number of shared unique clonotypes was divided by the size of the smaller repertoire. Richness of each repertoire was evaluated using RTK rarefaction, the Chao1 estimator, and Recon v2.1 estimates of unobserved clonotypes. For all TCRbeta clonotypes obtained by the gDNA method from four donors, generation probabilities were computed with OLGA. TCRdb carries this immuneACCESS record with in-frame sequences only. Its versions omit some clonotypes, under half of them owing to an unresolved V gene in the studies checked, with the rest unexplained. V, J and clone size derive from that table, while D and trimming were established from the DNA sequence. The sample table contains 1,400,000 or so clones; only one count was recorded for 98% of them. About 0.34% of the sample is taken by the ten largest.

The donors were healthy, HIV-negative adults with no recently reported acute infections or vaccinations. Every donor was a Caucasian adult living in Nashville, Tennessee, USA. CD4+ T cells were enriched by magnetic negative selection; naive cells were then positively selected on CD45RA, and the negative fraction formed the memory subset. Blood was collected by leukapheresis, and PBMCs were isolated by Ficoll-Histopaque density gradient centrifugation and then cryopreserved in liquid nitrogen vapor phase. Analytical flow cytometry was used to check the purity and quantity of each magnetically sorted T cell population. Genomic DNA was isolated from each sorted fraction and quantified by UV absorbance on a Nanodrop 2000c. The research as a whole found: Incomplete sequencing was indicated by rarefaction of sorted-subset datasets, despite the large sequencing depth. Because the study included only a small number of donors, the genetic and exposure-history diversity represented was limited. Pairwise subsampling led to the expectation that sequencing depth would affect the degree of clonotype sharing among donors. Sampling was restricted to blood, and TCR repertoires in tissue are likely to differ from TCR repertoires in blood. Compared with non-shared clonotypes, clonotypes shared by all four sorted-subset donors had higher generation probabilities. Estimated clonotype richness was generally larger for naive than for memory subsets. About 5% of naive CD4, 3.5% of naive CD8, roughly 2.4% of memory CD4, and 0.4% of memory CD8 clonotypes were shared across several donors.

CDR1 and CDR2 are read off the germline V gene as ENHRY and SYGVKD. From the cysteine through the phenylalanine, the CDR3 covers 13 amino acids. The read is trimmed to its CDR3 DNA, 39 bases read in frame from base 1. V loses 2 bases of germline sequence and J loses 2 bases, and the interval between the two ends is 6 bases. A note on this clone: No antigen is known for it. Qualities for individual bases were not recorded, and no much larger clone is one base off. Other DNA sequences in the same sample also yield this CDR3.

The sequenced sample consisted of naive CD4+ T cells sorted from blood. The cell subset or site label here, explained by the study, means: CD45RA+ positively selected. The chain couples TRBV10-3 to TRBJ1-1, with the D segment identity uncertain. The clonotype was recovered from a man aged 30-40 years in good health. The DNA sequence is TGTGCCATCAGTGAGCTGGTAAACACTGAAGCTTTCTTT. It encodes CAISELVNTEAFF.